What follows is one T cell receptor (beta chain) and its context. Its antigen is not identified. This CDR3 fails to terminate in the conserved phenylalanine or tryptophan, so it likely reflects a read error. This sample was included in a study of T cells in Graves' hyperthyroidism and ophthalmopathy. Overall study findings and caveats: In the analysis, a 13 V-J model separated ophthalmopathy from stable hyperthyroidism.

There are 11 residues in the CDR3. Germline CDR1 and CDR2: MNHNY and SVGAGI (reference sequence). V shed 8 bases and J shed 8 bases, with 12 bases lying between them. Amplified regions were TCR beta CDR3 sequences from RNA transcripts. The HTBI primer set served for first-round RT-PCR of the TCR CDR3. TCRdb re-analysed the multiplex PCR reads in MiXCR, keeping a single row per CDR3 protein. The data contain approximately 25,000 distinct CDR3 sequences, around 40% of them singletons. Material: blood. V gene TRBV6-6 combines with J gene TRBJ1-1, with D possibly being TRBD1 (5 bases). This TCR came from a woman in her twenties or thirties with Graves' hyperthyroidism. The DNA for the CDR3 is TGTGCCAGCCGGGGGGTGGTGGAAGCTTTCCTT. This gives the protein CASRGVVEAFL.